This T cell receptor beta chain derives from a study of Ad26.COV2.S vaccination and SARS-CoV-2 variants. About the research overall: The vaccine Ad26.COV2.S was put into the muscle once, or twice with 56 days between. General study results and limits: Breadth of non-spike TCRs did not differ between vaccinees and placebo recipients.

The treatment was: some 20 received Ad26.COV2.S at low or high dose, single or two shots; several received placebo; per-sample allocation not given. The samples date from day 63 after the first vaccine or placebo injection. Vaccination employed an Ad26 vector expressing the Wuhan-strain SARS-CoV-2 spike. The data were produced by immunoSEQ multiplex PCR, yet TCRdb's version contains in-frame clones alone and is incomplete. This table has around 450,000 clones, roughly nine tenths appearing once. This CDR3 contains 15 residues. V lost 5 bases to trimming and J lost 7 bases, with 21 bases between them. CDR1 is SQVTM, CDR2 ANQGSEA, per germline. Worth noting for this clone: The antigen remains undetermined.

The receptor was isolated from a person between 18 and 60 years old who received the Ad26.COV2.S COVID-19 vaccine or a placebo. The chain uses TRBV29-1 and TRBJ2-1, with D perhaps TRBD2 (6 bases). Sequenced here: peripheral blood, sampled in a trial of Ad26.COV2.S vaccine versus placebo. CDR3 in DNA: TGCAGCGTTTATCCGGGAGCCGCAGGTTGGAATGAGCAGTTCTTC. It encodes CSVYPGAAGWNEQFF.